These 6 T cell receptor beta chains were all obtained from the same sample, sequenced in a study of cytomegalovirus exposure and HLA in healthy donors. Use of 60 Vbeta and 13 Jbeta primers characterized the PCR. Repertoires were generated with immunoSEQ multiplex PCR, while TCRdb's copy carries only in-frame clones and drops some. There are 100,000 to 150,000 clones in the sample; 65% to 85% occur only once, and over 1% lies in the top ten. Sequencing input: PBMCs. These receptors all stem from a boy aged 5-17 years in good health and CMV-seronegative.

This clone was observed a single time. The V and J genes are TRBV30 and TRBJ1-4, with D perhaps matching TRBD1 (6 bases). This CDR3 spans 12 amino acids. Trimming stripped 6 bases from V and 4 bases from J, with 9 bases between. Germline V gene data show CDR1 as GTSNPN and CDR2 as SVGIG (reference sequence). CDR3 DNA: TGTGCCTGCACAGGGTATAATGAAAAACTGTTTTTT. It is translated as CACTGYNEKLFF.

The V call is TRBV2, the J call TRBJ2-1; a weak D match, TRBD1 (6 bases). This CDR3 is built from 12 residues. CDR1 is SNHLY, CDR2 FYNNEI, per germline. The V end lost 5 bases, the J end lost 8 bases, and 10 bases lay between the germline ends. The CDR3 DNA sequence: TGTGCCAGCAGTCCAGGGGTCTATGAGCAGTTCTTC. Translated, it gives CASSPGVYEQFF.

This clone occurred once. The rearrangement joins TRBV30 to TRBJ2-1, with D unclear. Germline CDR1 GTSNPN, CDR2 SVGIG (reference sequence). This CDR3 is built from 14 residues. Trimming pared 0 bases from V and 9 bases from J, leaving 15 bases between. CDR3 coding DNA: TGTGCCTGGAGTGTGAGGTATAGCCATGGTGAGCAGTTCTTC. This translates into CAWSVRYSHGEQFF.

The chain couples TRBV11-2 to TRBJ2-1; a possible D gene is TRBD2 (6 bases). The CDR3 sequence is 13 residues long. With 0 bases removed from V and 14 bases from J, the gap between germline ends came to 14 bases. Per germline, CDR1 SGHAT and CDR2 FQNNGV. The CDR3 DNA reads TGTGCCAGCAGCTTAGAGGTGGGCGGCGGGGAGTTCTTC. Translated: CASSLEVGGGEFF.

V usage is TRBV30 and J usage is TRBJ2-3, with TRBD2 as a possible D gene (6 bases). The CDR3 totals 13 residues. With 5 bases removed from V and 0 bases from J, the gap between germline ends came to 9 bases. Germline V lookup: CDR1 GTSNPN, CDR2 SVGIG (reference sequence). The CDR3 DNA is TGTGCCTGGGAGCGGGCTAGCACAGATACGCAGTATTTT. Its translation: CAWERASTDTQYF. The variable domain in full, completed from reference TRBV30 and TRBJ2-3, reads SQTIHQWPATLVQPVGSPLSLECTVEGTSNPNLYWYRQAAGRGLQLLFYSVGIGQISSEVPQNLSASRPQDRQFILSSKKLLLSDSGFYLCAWERASTDTQYFGPGTRLTVL.

The V and J genes are TRBV29-1 and TRBJ2-7, with 8 nucleotides matching TRBD1. The germline V gene has CDR1 SQVTM and CDR2 ANQGSEA. CDR3 size: 16 residues. V shed 3 bases, J shed 0 bases, and the junction held 10 bases outside the gene matches. Here the CDR3 reads CSVELTGTGTSYEQYF. The CDR3 nucleotides read TGCAGCGTTGAGCTAACCGGGACAGGTACCTCCTACGAGCAGTACTTC.